The present TCR beta chain was sequenced within a study of cytomegalovirus exposure and HLA in healthy donors. Notes on the study in general: Common viral pathogens (according to a later analysis) appeared linked to several of the most significant clusters. Cytomegalovirus-associated status was assigned to about 170 TCR beta chains.

Vbeta (60) and Jbeta (13) primers were used in the PCR. Original methodology: Tens of millions of unique TCR beta chains, some 9.9 million of them shared, were counted by a later analysis. Measured with immunoSEQ multiplex PCR; TCRdb has only the in-frame clones, and not every one. D and trimming come from the DNA, and the V and J calls and clone size come from that table. Among around 230,000 clones listed, approximately 79% were seen once. This clone came up a few times. As yet, its antigen is unknown. Germline lookup yields CDR1 LGHNA and CDR2 YNFKEQ. V was cut by 4 bases and J by 5 bases, with 8 bases left in between. This CDR3 is 12 amino acids long.

This sequence joins TRBV4-2 and TRBJ1-2, with D hard to call. The receptor was isolated from a male donor in good health and CMV-seronegative. Sequenced sample: PBMCs. The chain's CDR3 is CASSPAGYGYTF. The CDR3 DNA reads TGTGCCAGCAGCCCGGCGGGGTATGGCTACACCTTC.